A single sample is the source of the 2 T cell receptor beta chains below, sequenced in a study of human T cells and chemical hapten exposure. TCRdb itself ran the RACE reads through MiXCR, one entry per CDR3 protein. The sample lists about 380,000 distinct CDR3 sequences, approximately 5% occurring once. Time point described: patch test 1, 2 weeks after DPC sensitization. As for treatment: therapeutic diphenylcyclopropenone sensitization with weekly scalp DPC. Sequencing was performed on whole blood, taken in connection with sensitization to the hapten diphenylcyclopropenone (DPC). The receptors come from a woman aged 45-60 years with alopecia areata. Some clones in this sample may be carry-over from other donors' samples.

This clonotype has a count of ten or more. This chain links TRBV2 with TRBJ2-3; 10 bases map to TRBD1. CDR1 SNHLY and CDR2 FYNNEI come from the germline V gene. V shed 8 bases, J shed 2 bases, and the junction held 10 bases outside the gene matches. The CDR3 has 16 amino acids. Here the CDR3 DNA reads TGTGCCAGCCAGCAAGACAGGGGGCTTTCCACAGATACGCAGTATTTT. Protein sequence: CASQQDRGLSTDTQYF.

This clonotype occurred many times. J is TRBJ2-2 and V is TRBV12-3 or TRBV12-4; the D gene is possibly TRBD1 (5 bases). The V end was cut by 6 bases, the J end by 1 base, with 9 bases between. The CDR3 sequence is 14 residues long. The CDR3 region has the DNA TGTGCCAGCAGGCTTCAGGGGAACACCGGGGAGCTGTTTTTT. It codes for CASRLQGNTGELFF.